Listed below are T cell receptor beta chains from one sample, sequenced in a study of T cell clonotyping in hematopoietic cell transplantation. Only in-frame clones appear in the TCRdb table, and some are missing; sequencing was by immunoSEQ multiplex PCR. Among roughly 27,000 clones listed, 84% were seen once. The specimen was peripheral blood mononuclear cells, collected before stem cell transplant. The receptors originated from a woman aged 55-75 years with acute myeloid leukemia. Some clones in this sample may be carry-over from other donors' samples. Each CDR3 is given with its conserved first and last residue. Fields, in order: CDR3 length, J gene, V gene, D gene, clone size, CDR3 protein, CDR3 DNA. D genes are given only for firm matches. The size entry is marked missing in some rows and otherwise reads once, few, many or a size class.

17 | TRBJ1-1 | TRBV10-1 | . | . | CASSVPFPGRLNTEAFF | TGCGCCAGCAGTGTGCCCTTCCCCGGTAGGCTGAACACTGAAGCTTTCTTT
15 | TRBJ2-6 | TRBV27 | . | once | CASSFYPPGANVLTF | TGTGCCAGCAGTTTCTACCCCCCTGGGGCCAACGTCCTGACTTTC
13 | TRBJ2-2 | TRBV7-2 | . | . | CASSLETWGELFF | TGTGCCAGCAGCTTAGAAACGTGGGGGGAGCTGTTTTTT
15 | TRBJ1-1 | TRBV9 | . | . | CASSVVGAFSTEAFF | TGTGCCAGCAGCGTAGTGGGGGCCTTTAGCACTGAAGCTTTCTTT
14 | TRBJ2-7 | TRBV10-3 | TRBD2 | . | CAISTSVNSYEQYF | TGTGCCATCAGTACTAGCGTTAACTCCTACGAGCAGTACTTC
14 | TRBJ1-5 | TRBV9 | . | once | CASLADPPNQPQHF | TGTGCCAGCTTGGCGGACCCTCCTAATCAGCCCCAGCATTTT
13 | TRBJ1-5 | TRBV19 | . | few | CASSLQGNQPQHF | TGTGCCAGTAGTCTCCAGGGAAATCAGCCCCAGCATTTT
15 | TRBJ1-4 | TRBV27 | TRBD1 | once | CASSPGDRDNEKLFF | TGTGCCAGCAGTCCCGGGGACAGAGATAATGAAAAACTGTTTTTT
15 | TRBJ2-1 | TRBV5-4 | TRBD2 | . | CASRPASGSYNEQFF | TGTGCCAGCAGACCCGCTAGCGGTTCCTACAATGAGCAGTTCTTC
13 | TRBJ2-7 | TRBV5-1 | . | . | CASSLDRGYEQYF | TGCGCCAGCAGCTTGGACAGAGGATACGAGCAGTACTTC
14 | TRBJ2-6 | TRBV29-1 | . | . | CSVEGDSGANVLTF | TGCAGCGTTGAAGGTGACTCTGGGGCCAACGTCCTGACTTTC
15 | TRBJ2-2 | TRBV7-2 | . | . | CASSPWGRGTGELFF | TGTGCCAGCAGCCCATGGGGCAGGGGAACCGGGGAGCTGTTTTTT
15 | TRBJ1-4 | TRBV5-5 | . | . | CASSPTGATNEKLFF | TGTGCCAGCAGCCCGACGGGTGCAACTAATGAAAAACTGTTTTTT
16 | TRBJ2-1 | TRBV6-5 | TRBD2 | . | CASSYYGTSGKNEQFF | TGTGCCAGCAGTTACTACGGGACTAGCGGGAAGAATGAGCAGTTCTTC
14 | TRBJ1-2 | TRBV10-2 | TRBD1 | . | CASSWDSKNYGYTF | TGCGCCAGCAGTTGGGACAGTAAGAACTATGGCTACACCTTC
16 | TRBJ2-5 | TRBV7-8 | TRBD2 | once | CASSLSLAGGQETQYF | TGTGCCAGCAGCTTATCACTAGCGGGGGGTCAAGAGACCCAGTACTTC
14 | TRBJ1-1 | TRBV7-2 | . | . | CASSSSTVNTEAFF | TGTGCCAGCAGCTCATCTACAGTAAACACTGAAGCTTTCTTT
16 | TRBJ2-6 | TRBV9 | TRBD1 | once | CASSPRQGVEANVLTF | TGTGCCAGCAGCCCCCGACAGGGAGTGGAGGCCAACGTCCTGACTTTC